The source of this T cell receptor beta chain is a study of T-cell memory formation after mild COVID-19. Study conclusions and caveats: From day 15 to 85, contracting clones were balanced between CD4 and CD8, whereas later expanders leaned toward CD4+. Some clones that responded were present in memory (sampled pre-infection), which suggests cross-reactive memory joined. Researchers report contracting CD4+ clones mostly in CM and EM, with CD8+ clones in EMRA.

Concerning this clonotype itself: Its matching antigen is unknown.

5'RACE, which relied on constant-segment primers, yielded TCR alpha and TCR beta cDNA libraries carrying sample barcodes and UMIs. In TCRdb, the 5' RACE reads were re-called with MiXCR into one record per CDR3 protein. The profile shows around 370,000 distinct CDR3 sequences, around a fifth of them singletons. This CDR3 is 17 amino acids long. This receptor was identified in an adult woman who had mild COVID-19 (a few samples of this study predate the infection). Cell type and time point are not known. Sequenced sample: PBMCs or a T cell subset sorted from them (not recorded which). V gene TRBV21-1 combines with J gene TRBJ2-5; the table's D gene call, TRBD2, was not cross checked with the DNA. TRBV21-1 is listed as a pseudogene. For the CDR3, the DNA is TGTGCCAGCAGCAAGGATACTAGCCAGGCTCGGGAAGAGACCCAGTACTTC. It is translated as CASSKDTSQAREETQYF.